This TCR beta chain was recovered during a study of metastatic and nonmetastatic thyroid tumors (dated by TCRdb to the early 2020s). Background for the entire study: The researchers compared repertoires between peripheral blood samples and tumor or nodule tissue samples from patients with malignant or benign thyroid disease. What the study reported, not specific to this receptor: TCR beta diversity was reported as significantly higher in malignant tumors than in benign nodules, in both blood and tumor samples.

This clone was seen more than once but under ten times. What this receptor recognizes is not known. The sample holds no much larger clone one base away, and base qualities are not on file. No treatment had been received by any patient before thyroid surgery. The study retrospectively analysed patient clinical samples collected from about 2012 to 2018 using T-cell receptor beta sequencing. Receptor libraries were prepared by PCR. The reads were generated on an Illumina HiSeq 4000. High-throughput sequencing was used to profile the TCR beta-chain CDR3 region of every patient. As for the original processing: CDR3 differences across clinicopathological groups were used to build a classifier for discriminating distant-metastatic papillary thyroid cancer patients. Repertoire diversity was assessed with the Shannon index, and tumor-blood repertoire similarity with the Morisita-Horn index. The raw public data were reprocessed by TCRdb itself: fastp quality trimming at Q25, MiXCR clonotype calling, in-frame beta chains only. In this record, the V and J calls reflect TCRdb's handling and not the investigators' own analysis. Within this sample are some 15,000 clones, with less than 25% of them counted one time only. The biggest ten clones account for around a fifth of the sample.

Reading the germline V gene (reference sequence) gives CDR1 MNHNY and CDR2 SVGAGI. V is clipped by 2 bases and J by 5 bases, and the sequence between their germline boundaries is 7 bases long. The CDR3 sequence holds 14 residues, the cysteine and phenylalanine included. Only the CDR3 DNA is retained, 42 bases long and in frame from the first base. This TCR came from a female donor with papillary thyroid cancer or a benign thyroid nodule (not recorded which). Some clones in this sample may be carry-over from other donors' samples. The chain is made from TRBV6-6 and TRBJ1-6; a tentative D call is TRBD1 (5 bases match). Sample: adjacent normal tissue. The sequence in DNA is TGTGCCAGCAGTTACGGGACGGATAATTCACCCCTCCACTTT. Its protein product is CASSYGTDNSPLHF.